A selection of T cell receptor beta chains follows, all from one sample in a study of vaccination effects on CD4 cells after COVID-19. Sequencing was performed with immunoSEQ multiplex PCR; in TCRdb, only in-frame clones are kept and a portion is missing. The sample has roughly 65,000 clones, 76% seen once. Their antigens remain unidentified. Material: CD4+ T cells from PBMCs cultured with HCoV-NL63 spike peptides, obtained before COVID-19 vaccination. The receptors originated from a human donor who received a COVID-19 vaccine. The CDR3 runs from the conserved cysteine through the conserved F or W. The order of the fields is V gene, clone size, J gene, D gene, CDR3 DNA, CDR3 protein. D genes are given only for firm matches. Size values are once, few and many counts, or a class for expanded clones, and some rows have none.

TRBV4-1	-	TRBJ1-5	TRBD1	TGCGCCAGCAGCCAAAACATACAGGGGGGGAGCAATCAGCCCCAGCATTTT	CASSQNIQGGSNQPQHF
TRBV6-6	-	TRBJ2-1	-	TGTGCCAGCAGTTCTTACGGGAGAAGCTCCTACAATGAGCAGTTCTTC	CASSSYGRSSYNEQFF
TRBV5-8	-	TRBJ2-3	TRBD2	TGTGCCAGCCCCGTCGGTCTAGCGGGGGGCTCCAGCACAGATACGCAGTATTTT	CASPVGLAGGSSTDTQYF
TRBV5-1	-	TRBJ1-2	-	TGCGCCAGCAGCTTGGTTGGGGGAGGCTATGGCTACACCTTC	CASSLVGGGYGYTF
TRBV19	-	TRBJ1-6	TRBD1	TGTGCCAGTTCAGAAGGACAGGGGTTTACACCCCTCCACTTT	CASSEGQGFTPLHF
TRBV7-2	-	TRBJ1-2	-	TGTGCCAGCAGCTTAGGGCAGGACAGATATGGCTACACCTTC	CASSLGQDRYGYTF
TRBV7-9	-	TRBJ1-2	-	TGTGCCAGCAGCTTATATCTCGGGCTATACACCTTC	CASSLYLGLYTF
TRBV29-1	-	TRBJ2-5	-	TGCAGCGTTGGGGGCCTCGGAGAGACCCAGTACTTC	CSVGGLGETQYF
TRBV4-1	-	TRBJ2-3	-	TGCGCCAGCAGCCAGCAAGGAGATACGCAGTATTTT	CASSQQGDTQYF
TRBV24-1	-	TRBJ2-3	-	TGTGCCACCAAACCGGGGGGCACAGATACGCAGTATTTT	CATKPGGTDTQYF
TRBV18	-	TRBJ1-6	TRBD1	TGTGCCAGCTCACCACAGACAGGGGAGCATTCACCCCTCCACTTT	CASSPQTGEHSPLHF
TRBV5-1	-	TRBJ2-5	TRBD2	TGCGCCAGCAGCTTGACTAGCGGGGGGGCTATGACCCAGTACTTC	CASSLTSGGAMTQYF
TRBV5-4	few	TRBJ1-2	TRBD1	TGTGCCAGCAGCTGGGGACAGGGTGGAGGTGGCTACACCTTC	CASSWGQGGGGYTF
TRBV7-3	-	TRBJ1-1	-	TGTGCCAGCAGCTTAACAGGGAACACTGAAGCTTTCTTT	CASSLTGNTEAFF
TRBV6-2/TRBV6-3	few	TRBJ1-3	-	TGTGCCAGCAGTTACTGGGAAGCTGGAAACACCATATATTTT	CASSYWEAGNTIYF
TRBV9	-	TRBJ1-2	-	TGTGCCAGCACCCCGTCTGAAGGCCTCTATGGCTACACCTTC	CASTPSEGLYGYTF
TRBV7-2	few	TRBJ2-1	TRBD2	TGTGCCAGCAGTCCCGTTCGGGGGGAACCTCGTGAGCAGTTCTTC	CASSPVRGEPREQFF
TRBV7-9	-	TRBJ1-1	-	TGTGCCAGCAGCTTAGCGACGGGCCCGGGCACTGAAGCTTTCTTT	CASSLATGPGTEAFF
TRBV15	-	TRBJ2-5	-	TGTGCCACCAGCAGAGAGTACCAGGGTGGGCGGGAGACCCAGTACTTC	CATSREYQGGRETQYF
TRBV5-1	-	TRBJ1-1	-	TGCGCCAGCAGCTTGTTTCAGGCCGGGGGCACTGAAGCTTTCTTT	CASSLFQAGGTEAFF
TRBV5-1	-	TRBJ1-4	-	TGCGCCAGCAGCTTAGCCGACAGCGTAAATGAAAAACTGTTTTTT	CASSLADSVNEKLFF
TRBV2	-	TRBJ1-4	-	TGTGCCAGCAGTCAACAGGGTTGGGGTGAAAAACTGTTTTTT	CASSQQGWGEKLFF
TRBV19	-	TRBJ2-1	TRBD2	TGTGCCAGTAGTATATTAGCTAGCGGGGGGCCGAAGGGAAATGAGCAGTTCTTC	CASSILASGGPKGNEQFF
TRBV5-4	-	TRBJ1-2	-	TGTGCCAGCAGTCGTGACTATGGCTACACCTTC	CASSRDYGYTF
TRBV5-1	-	TRBJ2-6	TRBD1	TGCGCCACCCAACAGGGGGCGGCGGGGGCCAACGTCCTGACTTTC	CATQQGAAGANVLTF
TRBV5-1	-	TRBJ2-1	-	TGCGCCAGCAGCTTGGAGGCCAGGGAGGTGGATGAGCAGTTCTTC	CASSLEAREVDEQFF
TRBV24-1	-	TRBJ1-5	-	TGTGCCACCAGTGACCCTTCGACGGAAAGCAATCAGCCCCAGCATTTT	CATSDPSTESNQPQHF
TRBV6-5	-	TRBJ1-5	-	TGTGCCAGCAGGCAGAGGGGGGATCAGCCCCAGCATTTT	CASRQRGDQPQHF
TRBV5-1	few	TRBJ2-2	-	TGCGCCAGCAGCTTGGAGGGGGCTCTCGGGGGCGGGGAGCTGTTTTTT	CASSLEGALGGGELFF
TRBV20-1	-	TRBJ1-2	-	TGCAGTGCTAGTGTGGGGGACGGCTACACCTTC	CSASVGDGYTF
TRBV19	-	TRBJ2-5	-	TGTGCCAGTAGTATCTTGGGGGGTGTCGGAGAGACCCAGTACTTC	CASSILGGVGETQYF
TRBV19	-	TRBJ2-5	TRBD2	TGTGCCAGTAGTGCCGGGACTAGCGGGGGGGACCAAGAGACCCAGTACTTC	CASSAGTSGGDQETQYF
TRBV9	few	TRBJ1-2	-	TGTGCCAGCAGCGAGGACATCTCTAACTATGGCTACACCTTC	CASSEDISNYGYTF
TRBV6-1	-	TRBJ2-3	-	TGTGCCAGCAGTGAAGGTTGGGCAGGGACGCCGCAGTATTTT	CASSEGWAGTPQYF
TRBV19	-	TRBJ2-4	TRBD1	TGTGCCAGTAGTATGGGACAGGGGAGGGACATTCAGTACTTC	CASSMGQGRDIQYF
TRBV18	-	TRBJ2-1	-	TGTGCCAGCTCACCGAGTGGGCAGGGGGGAGGCGAGCAGTTCTTC	CASSPSGQGGGEQFF
TRBV28	-	TRBJ1-2	TRBD1	TGTGCCAGCAGTTTACCGCATCCGGGACAGGGTAATTATGGCTACACCTTC	CASSLPHPGQGNYGYTF
TRBV5-1	once	TRBJ2-2	-	TGCGCCAGCAGCTTGGACGGGACAAAGAGCGGGATCACCGGGGAGCTGTTTTTT	CASSLDGTKSGITGELFF
TRBV5-4	-	TRBJ2-5	-	TGTGCCAGCAGCTTGAGGGGGGATGAGACCCAGTACTTC	CASSLRGDETQYF
TRBV5-1	-	TRBJ2-4	-	TGCGCCAGCAGCTTAACGGCCAAAAACATTCAGTACTTC	CASSLTAKNIQYF
TRBV18	-	TRBJ2-1	TRBD1	TGTGCCAGCTCGTCCGGACAGGGCTACAATGAGCAGTTCTTC	CASSSGQGYNEQFF
TRBV6-2/TRBV6-3	-	TRBJ2-2	-	TGTGCCAGCAGTTCCCACGGGAAAGCGAACACCGGGGAGCTGTTTTTT	CASSSHGKANTGELFF
TRBV2	once	TRBJ2-5	-	TGTGCCAGCAGTGAGGGCAGGGAGCAAGAGACCCAGTACTTC	CASSEGREQETQYF
TRBV9	-	TRBJ2-1	-	TGTGCCAGCAGCGTAGTCCCGGACGGTCTGGAGTTCTTC	CASSVVPDGLEFF
TRBV24-1	-	TRBJ2-1	-	TGTGCCACCAGTGATTTTGACTTCAATGAGCAGTTCTTC	CATSDFDFNEQFF
TRBV19	-	TRBJ2-5	-	TGTGCCAGTAGTATAGCTGTGGCAGAGACCCAGTACTTC	CASSIAVAETQYF
TRBV2	few	TRBJ2-1	-	TGTGCCAGCAGTGAAGGGGCGACTGTCGCCGGCTATGAGCAGTTCTTC	CASSEGATVAGYEQFF
TRBV9	few	TRBJ1-2	-	TGTGCCAGCAGCAGGGCAAACCTTGGCTACACCTTC	CASSRANLGYTF
TRBV11-2	-	TRBJ2-5	-	TGTGCCAGCAGCCCCTTAGCACAAGAGACCCAGTACTTC	CASSPLAQETQYF
TRBV6-5	-	TRBJ1-6	TRBD1	TGTGCCAGCAGAACCTGGACAGGGGGCAACTCACCCCTCCACTTT	CASRTWTGGNSPLHF